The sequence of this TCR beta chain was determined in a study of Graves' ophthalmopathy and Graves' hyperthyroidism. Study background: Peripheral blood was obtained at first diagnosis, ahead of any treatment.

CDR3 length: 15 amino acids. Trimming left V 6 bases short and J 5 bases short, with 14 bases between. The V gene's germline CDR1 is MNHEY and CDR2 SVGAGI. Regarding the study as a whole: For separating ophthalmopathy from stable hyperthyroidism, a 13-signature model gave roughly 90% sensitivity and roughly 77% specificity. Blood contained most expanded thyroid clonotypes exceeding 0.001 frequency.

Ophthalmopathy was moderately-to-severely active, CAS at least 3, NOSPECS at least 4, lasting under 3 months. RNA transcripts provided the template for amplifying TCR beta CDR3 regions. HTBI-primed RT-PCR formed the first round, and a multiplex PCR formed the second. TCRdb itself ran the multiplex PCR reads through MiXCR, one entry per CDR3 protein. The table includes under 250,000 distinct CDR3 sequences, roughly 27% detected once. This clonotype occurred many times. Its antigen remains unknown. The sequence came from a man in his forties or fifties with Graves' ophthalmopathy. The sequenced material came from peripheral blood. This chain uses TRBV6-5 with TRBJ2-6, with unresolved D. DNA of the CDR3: TGTGCCAGCAGCACTAACCAGGTTAGGGCCAACGTCCTGACTTTC. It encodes CASSTNQVRANVLTF.